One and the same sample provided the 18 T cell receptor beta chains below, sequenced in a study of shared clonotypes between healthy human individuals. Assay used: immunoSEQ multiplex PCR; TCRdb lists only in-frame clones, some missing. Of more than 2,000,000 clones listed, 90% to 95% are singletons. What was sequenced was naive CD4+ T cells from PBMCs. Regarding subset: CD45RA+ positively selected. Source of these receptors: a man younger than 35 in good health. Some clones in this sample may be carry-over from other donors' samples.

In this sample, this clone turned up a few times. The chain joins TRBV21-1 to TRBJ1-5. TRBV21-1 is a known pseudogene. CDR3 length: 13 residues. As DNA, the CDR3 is TGTGCCAGCACCAGCGGAGGATCTTGGGCCCAGCATTTT. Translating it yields CASTSGGSWAQHF.

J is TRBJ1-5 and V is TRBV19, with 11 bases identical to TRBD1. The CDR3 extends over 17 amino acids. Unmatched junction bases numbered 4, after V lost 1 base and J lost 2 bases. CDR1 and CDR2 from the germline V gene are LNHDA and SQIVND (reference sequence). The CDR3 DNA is TGTGCCAGTAGTATAGGGACAGGGGGCAGAGGCAATCAGCCCCAGCATTTT. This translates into CASSIGTGGRGNQPQHF.

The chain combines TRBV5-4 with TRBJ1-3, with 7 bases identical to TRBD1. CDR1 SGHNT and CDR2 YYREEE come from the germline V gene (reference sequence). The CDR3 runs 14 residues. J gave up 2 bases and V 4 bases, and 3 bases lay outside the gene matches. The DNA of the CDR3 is TGTGCCAGCAGCCGACAGGGAACTGGAAACACCATATATTTT. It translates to CASSRQGTGNTIYF.

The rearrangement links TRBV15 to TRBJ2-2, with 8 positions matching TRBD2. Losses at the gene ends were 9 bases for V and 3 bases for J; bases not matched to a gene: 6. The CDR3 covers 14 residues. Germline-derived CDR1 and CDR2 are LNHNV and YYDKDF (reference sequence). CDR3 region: CATEAGVYTGELFF. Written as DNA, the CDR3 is TGTGCCACAGAAGCGGGAGTTTACACCGGGGAGCTGTTTTTT.

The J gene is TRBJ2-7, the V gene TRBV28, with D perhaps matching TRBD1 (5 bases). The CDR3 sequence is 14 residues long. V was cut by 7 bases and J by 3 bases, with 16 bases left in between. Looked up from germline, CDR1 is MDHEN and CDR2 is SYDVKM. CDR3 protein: CASKGDRTRYEQYF. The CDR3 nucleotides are TGTGCCAGCAAAGGTGATCGGACACGCTACGAGCAGTACTTC.

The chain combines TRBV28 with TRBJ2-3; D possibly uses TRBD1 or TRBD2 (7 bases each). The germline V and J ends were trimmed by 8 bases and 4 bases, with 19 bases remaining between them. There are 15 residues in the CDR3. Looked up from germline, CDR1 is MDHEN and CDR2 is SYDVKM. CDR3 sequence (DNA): TGTGCCAGCCAGGGGGGGGGAGCTGGAGCAGATACGCAGTATTTT. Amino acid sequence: CASQGGGAGADTQYF.

CDR3 DNA: TGTGCCAGCAGCTTAGACAGAGATACGCAGTATTTT. This encodes CASSLDRDTQYF. This chain links TRBV5-5 with TRBJ2-3; possibly TRBD1 for D (5 bases). Germline assignment: CDR1 SGHKS and CDR2 YYEKEE (reference sequence). The V gene lost 2 bases and the J gene lost 5 bases, with 6 bases spanning the gap. This CDR3 has 12 residues.

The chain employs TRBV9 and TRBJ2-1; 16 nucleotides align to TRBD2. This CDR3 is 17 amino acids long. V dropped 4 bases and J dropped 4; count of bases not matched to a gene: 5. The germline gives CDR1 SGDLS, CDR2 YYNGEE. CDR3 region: CASSSGTSGRAYNEQFF. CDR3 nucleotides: TGTGCCAGCAGCTCCGGGACTAGCGGGAGGGCGTACAATGAGCAGTTCTTC.

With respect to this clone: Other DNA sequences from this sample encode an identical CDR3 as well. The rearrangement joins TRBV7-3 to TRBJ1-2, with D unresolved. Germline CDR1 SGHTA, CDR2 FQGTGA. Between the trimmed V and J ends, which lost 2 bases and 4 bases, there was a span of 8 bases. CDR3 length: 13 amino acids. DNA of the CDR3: TGTGCCAGCAGCTTAGGTGGTGGCTATGGCTACACCTTC. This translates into CASSLGGGYGYTF. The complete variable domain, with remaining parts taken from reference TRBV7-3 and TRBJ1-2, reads GAGVSQTPSNKVTEKGKYVELRCDPISGHTALYWYRQSLGQGPEFLIYFQGTGAADDSGLPNDRFFAVRPEGSVSTLKIQRTERGDSAVYLCASSLGGGYGYTFGSGTRLTVV.

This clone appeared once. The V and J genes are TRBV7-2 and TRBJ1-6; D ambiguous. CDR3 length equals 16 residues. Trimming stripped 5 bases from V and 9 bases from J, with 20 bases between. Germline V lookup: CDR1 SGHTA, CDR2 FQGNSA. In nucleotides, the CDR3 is TGTGCCAGCAGCCCTTTAAAGACATATTGGGGTTCACCCCTCCACTTT. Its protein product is CASSPLKTYWGSPLHF.

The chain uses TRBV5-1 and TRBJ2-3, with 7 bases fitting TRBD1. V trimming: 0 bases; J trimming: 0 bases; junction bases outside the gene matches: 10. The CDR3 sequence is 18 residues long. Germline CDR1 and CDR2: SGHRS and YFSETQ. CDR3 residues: CASSLDLARGRSTDTQYF. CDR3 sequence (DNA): TGCGCCAGCAGCTTGGATCTGGCTAGGGGGCGAAGCACAGATACGCAGTATTTT.

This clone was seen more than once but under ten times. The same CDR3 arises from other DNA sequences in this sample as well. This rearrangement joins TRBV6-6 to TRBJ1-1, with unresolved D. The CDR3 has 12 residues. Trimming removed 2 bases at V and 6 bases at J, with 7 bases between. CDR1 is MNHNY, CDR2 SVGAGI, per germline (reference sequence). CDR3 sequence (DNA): TGTGCCAGCAGTTACAGCGGCGCTGAAGCTTTCTTT. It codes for CASSYSGAEAFF.

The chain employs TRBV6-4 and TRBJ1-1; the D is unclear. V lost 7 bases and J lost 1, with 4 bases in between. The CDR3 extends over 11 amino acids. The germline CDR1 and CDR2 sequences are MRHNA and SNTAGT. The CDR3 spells CASNENTEAFF. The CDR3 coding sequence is TGTGCCAGCAACGAGAACACTGAAGCTTTCTTT.

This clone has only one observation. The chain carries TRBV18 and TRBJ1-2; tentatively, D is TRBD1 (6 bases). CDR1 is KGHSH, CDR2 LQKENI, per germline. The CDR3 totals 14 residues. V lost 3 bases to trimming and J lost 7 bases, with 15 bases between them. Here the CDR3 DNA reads TGTGCCAGCTCACCTACAAGACAGGAGGTTGGCTACACCTTC. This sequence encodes CASSPTRQEVGYTF.

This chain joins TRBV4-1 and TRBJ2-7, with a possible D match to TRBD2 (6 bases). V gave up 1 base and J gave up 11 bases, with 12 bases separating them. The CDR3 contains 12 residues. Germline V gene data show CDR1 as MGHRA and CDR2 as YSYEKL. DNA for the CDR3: TGCGCCAGCAGCCAAGTGGGGCAGCGGGAGTACTTC. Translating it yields CASSQVGQREYF.

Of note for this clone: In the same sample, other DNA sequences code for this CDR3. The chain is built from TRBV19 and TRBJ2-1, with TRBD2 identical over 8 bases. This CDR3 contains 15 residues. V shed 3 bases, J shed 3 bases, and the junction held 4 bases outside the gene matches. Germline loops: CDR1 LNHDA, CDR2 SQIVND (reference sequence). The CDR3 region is CASSILSGSYNEQFF. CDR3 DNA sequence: TGTGCCAGTAGTATTTTGAGCGGGAGCTACAATGAGCAGTTCTTC.

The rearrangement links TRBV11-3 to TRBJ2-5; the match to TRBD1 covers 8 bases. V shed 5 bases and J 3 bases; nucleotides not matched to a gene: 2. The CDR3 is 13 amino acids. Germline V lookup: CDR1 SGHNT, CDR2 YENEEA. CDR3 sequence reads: CASSLGQEETQYF. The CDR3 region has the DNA TGTGCCAGCAGCCTGGGACAGGAAGAGACCCAGTACTTC.

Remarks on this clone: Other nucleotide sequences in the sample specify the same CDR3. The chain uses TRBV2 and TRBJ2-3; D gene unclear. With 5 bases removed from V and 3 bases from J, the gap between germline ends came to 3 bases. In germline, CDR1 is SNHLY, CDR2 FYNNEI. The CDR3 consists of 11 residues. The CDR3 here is CASSPTDTQYF. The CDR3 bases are TGTGCCAGCAGTCCTACAGATACGCAGTATTTT.